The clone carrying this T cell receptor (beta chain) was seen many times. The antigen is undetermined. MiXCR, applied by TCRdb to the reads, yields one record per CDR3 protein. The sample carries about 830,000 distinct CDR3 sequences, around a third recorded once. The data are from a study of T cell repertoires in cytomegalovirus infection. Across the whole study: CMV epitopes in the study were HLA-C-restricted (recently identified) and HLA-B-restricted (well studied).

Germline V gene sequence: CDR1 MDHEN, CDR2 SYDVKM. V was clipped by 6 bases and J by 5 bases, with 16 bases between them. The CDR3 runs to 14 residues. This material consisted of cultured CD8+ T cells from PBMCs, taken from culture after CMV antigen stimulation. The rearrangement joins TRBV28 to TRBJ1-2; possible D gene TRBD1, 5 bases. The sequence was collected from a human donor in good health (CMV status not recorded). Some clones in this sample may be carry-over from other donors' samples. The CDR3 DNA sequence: TGTGCCAGCAGCCCAGGTGGGGGGAAGTATGGCTACACCTTC. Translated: CASSPGGGKYGYTF.